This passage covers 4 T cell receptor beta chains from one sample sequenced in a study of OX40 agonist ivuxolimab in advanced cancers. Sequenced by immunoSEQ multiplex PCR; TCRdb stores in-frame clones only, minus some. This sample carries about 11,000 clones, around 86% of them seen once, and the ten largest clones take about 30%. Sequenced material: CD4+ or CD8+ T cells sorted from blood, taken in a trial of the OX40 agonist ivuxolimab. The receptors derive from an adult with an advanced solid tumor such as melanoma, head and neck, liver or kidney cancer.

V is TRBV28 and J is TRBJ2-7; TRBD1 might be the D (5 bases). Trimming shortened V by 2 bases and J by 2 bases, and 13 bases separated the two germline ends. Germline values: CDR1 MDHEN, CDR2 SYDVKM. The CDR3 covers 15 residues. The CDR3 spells CASSLGSVGAYEQYF. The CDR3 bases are TGTGCCAGCAGTTTAGGATCGGTAGGGGCCTACGAGCAGTACTTC.

CDR3 sequence: CASTGGRGNTIYF. In DNA, the CDR3 is TGTGCCAGCACGGGGGGGAGGGGAAACACCATATATTTT. The chain has TRBV28 and TRBJ1-3; D perhaps matches TRBD1 (5 bases). The V gene's germline CDR1 is MDHEN and CDR2 SYDVKM. Trimming shortened V by 7 bases and J by 4 bases, and 11 bases separated the two germline ends. The CDR3 spans 13 residues.

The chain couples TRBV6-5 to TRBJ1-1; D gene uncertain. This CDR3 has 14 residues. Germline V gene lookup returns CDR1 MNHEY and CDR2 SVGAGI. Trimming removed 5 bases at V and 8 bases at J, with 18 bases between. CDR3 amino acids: CASSLGEHALEAFF. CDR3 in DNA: TGTGCCAGCAGTCTTGGGGAACACGCACTAGAAGCTTTCTTT.

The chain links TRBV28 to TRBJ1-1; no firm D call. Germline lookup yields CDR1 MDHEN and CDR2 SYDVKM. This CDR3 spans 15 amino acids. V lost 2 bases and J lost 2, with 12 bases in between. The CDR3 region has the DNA TGTGCCAGCAGTTTAGGGTCCGGCGACAACACTGAAGCTTTCTTT. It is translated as CASSLGSGDNTEAFF.